The 17 T cell receptor beta chains given below trace back to one sample, sequenced in a study of T-cell reconstitution after alpha-beta-depleted transplantation in children. The TCRbeta library incorporated unique molecular identifiers. TCRdb reprocessed the PCR reads with MiXCR, giving one entry per CDR3 protein. This sample has about 500,000 distinct CDR3 sequences, with approximately 32% found just once. The starting material was PBMCs from the stem cell graft donor, obtained from the stem cell graft. The receptors derive from a human donor who donated a stem cell graft to a child with aplastic anemia.

The chain combines TRBV29-1 with TRBJ1-2; D uncertain. Per germline, CDR1 SQVTM and CDR2 ANQGSEA. The CDR3 extends over 13 amino acids. CDR3 sequence: CNVSATRFYGYTF. CDR3 coding DNA: TGCAACGTCTCCGCCACAAGGTTCTATGGCTACACCTTC.

This clonotype has a handful of counts. This chain connects TRBV6-5 to TRBJ1-2, with TRBD1 matching 7 bases. CDR3 size: 14 residues. Per germline, CDR1 MNHEY and CDR2 SVGAGI. V shed 0 bases, J shed 9 bases, and the junction held 7 bases outside the gene matches. This CDR3 is CASSYSRQGGRYTF. The CDR3 nucleotides are TGTGCCAGCAGTTACTCGCGACAGGGCGGGCGCTACACCTTC.

V and J are TRBV7-9 and TRBJ1-1; 11 positions match TRBD1. The CDR3 loop spans 15 amino acids. The junction had 9 bases not matched to a gene; V was cut back by 5 bases and J by 7 bases. Germline assignment: CDR1 SEHNR and CDR2 FQNEAQ (reference sequence). This CDR3 is CASSPGDRGYIEAFF. The CDR3 nucleotides read TGTGCCAGCAGCCCTGGGGACAGGGGGTACATTGAAGCTTTCTTT.

This clonotype has more than one count but fewer than ten. The chain is built from TRBV20-1 and TRBJ2-7; tentatively, D is TRBD1 (6 bases). The CDR3 sequence is 15 residues long. Germline V gives CDR1 DFQATT, CDR2 SNEGSKA (reference sequence). V dropped 3 bases and J dropped 3 bases, with 18 bases sitting between them. CDR3 protein: CSARGATVEYYEQYF. In nucleotides, the CDR3 is TGCAGTGCTAGGGGGGCGACAGTCGAATACTACGAGCAGTACTTC.

This clonotype came up a few times. The CDR3 is CASRIGTAQETQYF. CDR3 coding DNA: TGTGCCAGTAGGATCGGGACAGCTCAAGAGACCCAGTACTTC. The rearrangement joins TRBV19 to TRBJ2-5; 7 positions agree with TRBD1. The V and J ends lost 6 bases and 2 bases, in that order; junction bases with no gene match: 6. The CDR3 totals 14 residues. Germline V gives CDR1 LNHDA, CDR2 SQIVND (reference sequence). The entire variable domain, with the rest obtained from reference TRBV19 and TRBJ2-5, is as follows: DGGITQSPKYLFRKEGQNVTLSCEQNLNHDAMYWYRQDPGQGLRLIYYSQIVNDFQKGDIAEGYSVSREKKESFPLTVTSAQKNPTAFYLCASRIGTAQETQYFGPGTRLLVL.

This chain joins TRBV5-1 and TRBJ2-2; D remains ambiguous. Germline lookup yields CDR1 SGHRS and CDR2 YFSETQ. The CDR3 runs to 16 residues. V gave up 0 bases and J gave up 0 bases, with 9 bases separating them. CDR3 DNA: TGCGCCAGCAGCTTGGAGGCCAGGACGAACACCGGGGAGCTGTTTTTT. Amino acids: CASSLEARTNTGELFF.

The V and J genes are TRBV5-6 and TRBJ2-5, with 8 bases aligning to TRBD1. V was pared by 4 bases and J by 1 base, with 9 bases of the junction left unmatched. The V gene's germline CDR1 is SGHDT and CDR2 YYEEEE. This CDR3 contains 16 residues. The DNA for the CDR3 is TGTGCCAGCAGCAACCGGGACAGGCATCTCCAAGAGACCCAGTACTTC. Translation gives CASSNRDRHLQETQYF.

The CDR3 loop is CASSVLTGSSTDTQYF. CDR3 nucleotides: TGTGCCAGCAGCGTATTGACGGGGAGTAGCACAGATACGCAGTATTTT. The chain is built from TRBV9 and TRBJ2-3; tentatively, D is TRBD2 (5 bases). This CDR3 has 16 amino acids. V gave up 1 base and J gave up 0 bases, with 12 bases separating them. Germline V gene lookup returns CDR1 SGDLS and CDR2 YYNGEE.

The genes are TRBV19 and TRBJ2-5; TRBD1 agrees at 7 bases. The trim removed 3 bases at V and 5 bases at J, leaving 3 bases unmatched. The CDR3 extends over 13 amino acids. The germline V gene encodes CDR1 LNHDA and CDR2 SQIVND (reference sequence). This chain's CDR3 is CASSIRGLETQYF. In DNA form, the CDR3 reads TGTGCCAGTAGTATTAGGGGGCTGGAGACCCAGTACTTC. The full variable domain, in which reference TRBV19 and TRBJ2-5 provide the parts outside the CDR3, is DGGITQSPKYLFRKEGQNVTLSCEQNLNHDAMYWYRQDPGQGLRLIYYSQIVNDFQKGDIAEGYSVSREKKESFPLTVTSAQKNPTAFYLCASSIRGLETQYFGPGTRLLVL.

The chain carries TRBV12-3 or TRBV12-4 and TRBJ1-2; maybe TRBD1 (6 bases). This CDR3 region has 14 residues. V gave up 5 bases and J gave up 3 bases, with 13 bases separating them. In nucleotides, the CDR3 is TGTGCCAGCAGTATCCTCCAGGGGTACTATGGCTACACCTTC. Its protein is CASSILQGYYGYTF.

This clonotype showed up just a few times. The V and J genes are TRBV11-2 and TRBJ1-1; the D is unclear. Trimming took off 1 base at V and 4 bases at J, with 10 bases between the two ends. CDR1 SGHAT and CDR2 FQNNGV come from the germline V gene. CDR3 length: 14 amino acids. In nucleotides, the CDR3 is TGTGCCAGCAGCTTAGGTGTGCGGATCACTGAAGCTTTCTTT. Amino acid sequence: CASSLGVRITEAFF.

This rearrangement joins TRBV24-1 to TRBJ2-1; TRBD2 aligns across 16 bases. The CDR3 runs 17 residues. Germline CDR1 KGHDR, CDR2 SFDVKD. Trimming took 7 bases from V and 8 from J; bases not matched to a gene: 10. CDR3 nucleotides: TGTGCCACCAGGGGACTAGCGGGAGGGCCGGGGGGGGATGAGCAGTTCTTC. It translates to CATRGLAGGPGGDEQFF.

The chain couples TRBV27 to TRBJ2-7; 10 nucleotides align to TRBD2. The CDR3 runs to 14 residues. The germline V gene has CDR1 MNHEY and CDR2 SMNVEV (reference sequence). Germline trimming cut 3 bases from V and 6 bases from J; bases unmatched to any gene: 5. The CDR3 coding sequence is TGTGCCAGCAGTTTTCACCTAGCGGGAGCCGAGCAGTACTTC. Protein sequence: CASSFHLAGAEQYF.

The chain couples TRBV19 to TRBJ2-7; 9 bases align to TRBD1. The CDR3 spans 14 residues. Trimming took 0 bases from V and 6 from J; bases not matched to a gene: 3. Germline CDR1 reads LNHDA; CDR2 reads SQIVND (reference sequence). Written as DNA, the CDR3 is TGTGCCAGTAGTATAGACCCGGACAGGGGCGAGCAGTACGTC. Its protein product is CASSIDPDRGEQYV.

The J gene is TRBJ2-3, the V gene TRBV7-2; D unresolved. The CDR3 is 12 amino acids. The V end was cut by 7 bases, the J end by 6 bases, with 11 bases between. Looked up from germline, CDR1 is SGHTA and CDR2 is FQGNSA. The CDR3 nucleotides are TGTGCCAGCACCCTAAGGCGGGATACGCAGTATTTT. Its protein product is CASTLRRDTQYF. Looking up the rest from reference TRBV7-2 and TRBJ2-3 gives the full variable domain: GAGVSQSPSNKVTEKGKDVELRCDPISGHTALYWYRQSLGQGLEFLIYFQGNSAPDKSGLPSDRFSAERTGGSVSTLTIQRTQQEDSAVYLCASTLRRDTQYFGPGTRLTVL.

This clonotype was counted only a few times. This chain connects TRBV18 to TRBJ1-1, with a tentative D call TRBD1 (5 bases). Per germline, CDR1 KGHSH and CDR2 LQKENI. The CDR3 has 15 amino acids. Deletions cut 2 bases from V and 4 bases from J, with 14 bases between. The CDR3 sequence is CASSPLGSQGTEAFF. CDR3 DNA sequence: TGTGCCAGCTCACCATTAGGCTCTCAGGGCACTGAAGCTTTCTTT. The variable domain in full, completed from reference TRBV18 and TRBJ1-1, reads NAGVMQNPRHLVRRRGQEARLRCSPMKGHSHVYWYRQLPEEGLKFMVYLQKENIIDESGMPKERFSAEFPKEGPSILRIQQVVRGDSAAYFCASSPLGSQGTEAFFGQGTRLTVV.

This clonotype was recorded once. This chain connects TRBV19 to TRBJ2-1; D remains unclear. The germline V gene has CDR1 LNHDA and CDR2 SQIVND (reference sequence). The CDR3 spans 16 residues. V lost 1 base to trimming and J lost 0 bases, with 10 bases between them. CDR3 DNA sequence: TGTGCCAGTAGTATAGTTCCGTTAAGCTCCTACAATGAGCAGTTCTTC. Protein sequence: CASSIVPLSSYNEQFF.